This T cell receptor (beta chain) was captured in a study of identical twins. The CDR3 has 14 amino acids. The germline V gene encodes CDR1 SGDLS and CDR2 YYNGEE. Trimming removed 5 bases from V and 1 base from J, with 10 bases in between. The table lists this clonotype with many counts. Its antigen is unidentified. Study outcomes and limitations: With beta out-of-frame sequences, excess sharing by twins was weaker. Out-of-frame alpha sequences common to twins exhibited an excess of low generation probability. Fewer insertions marked abundant cord blood beta clonotypes; young adult naive trended weakly, memory not at all.

cDNA molecules carried unique molecular identifiers, and template switching added a universal primer site. TCRdb re-called the 5' RACE reads through MiXCR, storing one row per CDR3 protein. The sample holds 250,000 or so distinct CDR3 sequences, 6% to 8.5% seen once. This sample was shared with a second study, whose subject was yellow fever vaccine responses in identical twins.

The sequence came from a young woman in good health. This chain links TRBV9 with TRBJ2-1; D not certain. Sample: CD8+ T cells sorted from blood. CDR3 region: CASSEYSSYNEQFF. The CDR3 region has the DNA TGTGCCAGCAGTGAATATAGTTCCTACAATGAGCAGTTCTTC.